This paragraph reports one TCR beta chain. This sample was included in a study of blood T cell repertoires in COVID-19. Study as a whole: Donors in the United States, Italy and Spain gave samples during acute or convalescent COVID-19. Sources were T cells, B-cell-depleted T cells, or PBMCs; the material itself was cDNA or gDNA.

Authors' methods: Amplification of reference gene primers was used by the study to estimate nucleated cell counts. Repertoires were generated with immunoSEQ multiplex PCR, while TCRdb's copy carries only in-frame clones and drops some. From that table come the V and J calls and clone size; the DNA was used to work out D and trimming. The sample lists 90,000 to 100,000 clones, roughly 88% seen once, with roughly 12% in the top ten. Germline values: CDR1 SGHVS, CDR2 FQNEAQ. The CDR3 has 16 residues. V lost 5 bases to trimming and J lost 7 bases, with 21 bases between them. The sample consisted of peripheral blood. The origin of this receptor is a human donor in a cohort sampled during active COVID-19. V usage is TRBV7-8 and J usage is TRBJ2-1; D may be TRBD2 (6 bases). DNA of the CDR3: TGTGCCAGCAGCGCGCTGCGACTAGGTAGGGAGAATGAGCAGTTCTTC. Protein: CASSALRLGRENEQFF.